This TCR beta chain derives from a study of cytomegalovirus exposure and HLA in healthy donors. Turning to the study itself: Early on, a data release was issued that held tens of millions of unique TCRs from HLA-typed donors. Study-wide findings and caveats: A prior analysis recorded that most TCR beta V segments were productive about 87% or about 30% of the time. Among the most significant clusters, several appeared linked to common viral pathogens in a later analysis.

Germline CDR1 and CDR2: LGHNA and YSLEER. Trimming left V 0 bases short and J 1 base short, with 15 bases between. The CDR3 is 17 amino acids. This clone showed up just once. The antigen is not known. The primer mix had 60 Vbeta and 13 Jbeta primers. Authors' methods: Per a later analysis, the number of unique TCR beta chains was about 78 million, of which roughly 11 million were shared. The repertoire was sequenced with immunoSEQ multiplex PCR; TCRdb's copy has only in-frame clones and lacks some. That table supplies the V and J calls and clone size; D and trimming were determined from the DNA. The table has roughly 190,000 clones, about 70% seen once; the top ten hold approximately 2%.

What was sequenced was PBMCs. The chain joins TRBV4-3 to TRBJ1-2; D uncertain. The receptor was derived from a young woman in good health and CMV-seronegative. The CDR3 sequence is CASSQDLSTRGNYGYTF. CDR3 sequence (DNA): TGCGCCAGCAGCCAAGATCTATCCACCCGGGGTAACTATGGCTACACCTTC.